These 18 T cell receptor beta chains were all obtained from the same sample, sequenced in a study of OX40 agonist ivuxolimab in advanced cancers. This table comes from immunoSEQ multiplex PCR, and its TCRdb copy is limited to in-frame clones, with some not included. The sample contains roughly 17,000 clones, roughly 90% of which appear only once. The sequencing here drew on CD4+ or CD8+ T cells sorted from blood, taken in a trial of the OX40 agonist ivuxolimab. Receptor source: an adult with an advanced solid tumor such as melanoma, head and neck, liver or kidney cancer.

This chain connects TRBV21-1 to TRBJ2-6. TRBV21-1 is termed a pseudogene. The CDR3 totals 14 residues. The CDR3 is CASSKGTGANVLTF. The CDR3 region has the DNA TGTGCCAGCAGCAAGGGTACTGGGGCCAACGTCCTGACTTTC.

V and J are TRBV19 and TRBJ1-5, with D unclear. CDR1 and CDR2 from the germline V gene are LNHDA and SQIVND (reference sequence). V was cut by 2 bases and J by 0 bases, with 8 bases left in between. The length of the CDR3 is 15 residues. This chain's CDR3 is CASSISGGSNQPQHF. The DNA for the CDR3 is TGTGCCAGTAGTATATCCGGTGGTAGCAATCAGCCCCAGCATTTT.

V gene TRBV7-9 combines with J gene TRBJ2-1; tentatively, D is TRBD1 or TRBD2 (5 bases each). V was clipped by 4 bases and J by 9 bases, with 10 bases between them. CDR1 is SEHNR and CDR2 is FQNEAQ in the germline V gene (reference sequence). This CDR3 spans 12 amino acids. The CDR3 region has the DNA TGTGCCAGCAGCTACGGGGCGGGTGAGCAGTTCTTC. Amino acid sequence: CASSYGAGEQFF.

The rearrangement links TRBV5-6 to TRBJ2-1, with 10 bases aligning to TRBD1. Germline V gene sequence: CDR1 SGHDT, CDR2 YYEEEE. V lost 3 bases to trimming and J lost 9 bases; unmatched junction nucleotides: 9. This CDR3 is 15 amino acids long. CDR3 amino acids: CASSSPDRGVSEQFF. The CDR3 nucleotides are TGTGCCAGCAGCTCTCCGGACAGGGGGGTGAGTGAGCAGTTCTTC.

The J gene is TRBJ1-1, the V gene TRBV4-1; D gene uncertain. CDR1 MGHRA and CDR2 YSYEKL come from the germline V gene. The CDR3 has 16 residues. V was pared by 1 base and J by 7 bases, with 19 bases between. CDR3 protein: CASSQAYRALQREAFF. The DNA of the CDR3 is TGCGCCAGCAGCCAAGCTTATCGGGCATTGCAGCGTGAAGCTTTCTTT.

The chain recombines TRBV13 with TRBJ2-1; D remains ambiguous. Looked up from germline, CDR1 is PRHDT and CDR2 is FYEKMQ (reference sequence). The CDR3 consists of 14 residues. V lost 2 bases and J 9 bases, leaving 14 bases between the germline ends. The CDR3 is CASSLSSGWGEQFF. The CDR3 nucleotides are TGTGCCAGCAGCTTATCTTCCGGGTGGGGTGAGCAGTTCTTC.

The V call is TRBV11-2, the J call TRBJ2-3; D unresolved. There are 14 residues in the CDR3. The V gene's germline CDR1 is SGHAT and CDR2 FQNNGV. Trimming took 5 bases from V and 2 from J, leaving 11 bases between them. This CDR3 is CASSAETPTDTQYF. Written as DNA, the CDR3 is TGTGCCAGCAGCGCGGAGACCCCCACAGATACGCAGTATTTT.

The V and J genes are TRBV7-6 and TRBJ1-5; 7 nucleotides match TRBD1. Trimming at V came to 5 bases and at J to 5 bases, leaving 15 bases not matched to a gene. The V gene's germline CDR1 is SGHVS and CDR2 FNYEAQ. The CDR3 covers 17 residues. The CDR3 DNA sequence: TGTGCCAGCAGCCCGTTACTAGGGACAGCTGGAGATCAGCCCCAGCATTTT. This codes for CASSPLLGTAGDQPQHF.

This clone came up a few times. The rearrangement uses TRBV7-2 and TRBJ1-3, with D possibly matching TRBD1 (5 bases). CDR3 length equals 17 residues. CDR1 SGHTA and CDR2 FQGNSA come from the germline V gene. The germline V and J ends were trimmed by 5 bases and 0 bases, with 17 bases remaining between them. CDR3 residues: CASSRSIGGTSGNTIYF. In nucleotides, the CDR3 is TGTGCCAGCAGCCGTTCGATTGGGGGGACCTCTGGAAACACCATATATTTT.

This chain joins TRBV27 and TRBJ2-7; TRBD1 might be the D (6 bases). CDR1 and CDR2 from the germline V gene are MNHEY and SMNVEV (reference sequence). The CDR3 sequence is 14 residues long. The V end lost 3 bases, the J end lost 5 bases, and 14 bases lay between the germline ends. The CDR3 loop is CASSFLTGTNEQYF. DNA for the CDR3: TGTGCCAGCAGTTTCCTGACAGGCACCAACGAGCAGTACTTC.

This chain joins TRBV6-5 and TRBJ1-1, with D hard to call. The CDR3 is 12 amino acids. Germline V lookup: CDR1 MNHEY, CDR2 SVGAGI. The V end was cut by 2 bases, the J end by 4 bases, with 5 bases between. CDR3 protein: CASSYPATEAFF. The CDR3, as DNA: TGTGCCAGCAGTTACCCGGCCACTGAAGCTTTCTTT.

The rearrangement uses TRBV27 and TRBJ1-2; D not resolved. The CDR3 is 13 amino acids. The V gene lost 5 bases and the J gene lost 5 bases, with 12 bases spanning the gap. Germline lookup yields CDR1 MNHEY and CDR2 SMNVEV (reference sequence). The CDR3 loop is CASSIRNGYGYTF. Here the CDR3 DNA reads TGTGCCAGCAGTATCCGGAACGGGTATGGCTACACCTTC.

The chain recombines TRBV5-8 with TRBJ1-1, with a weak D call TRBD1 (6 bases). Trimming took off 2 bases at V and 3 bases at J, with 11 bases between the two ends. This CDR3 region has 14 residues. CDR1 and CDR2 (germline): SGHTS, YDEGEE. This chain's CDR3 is CASSFRQVHTEAFF. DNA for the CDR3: TGTGCCAGCAGCTTTCGACAGGTCCACACTGAAGCTTTCTTT.

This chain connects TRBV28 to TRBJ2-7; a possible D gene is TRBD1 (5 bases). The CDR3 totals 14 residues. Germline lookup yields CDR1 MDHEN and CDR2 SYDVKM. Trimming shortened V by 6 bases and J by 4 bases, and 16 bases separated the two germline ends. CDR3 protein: CASRLGESGYEQYF. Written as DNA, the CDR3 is TGTGCCAGCAGACTTGGAGAGTCAGGGTACGAGCAGTACTTC. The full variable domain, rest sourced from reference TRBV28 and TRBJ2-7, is DVKVTQSSRYLVKRTGEKVFLECVQDMDHENMFWYRQDPGLGLRLIYFSYDVKMKEKGDIPEGYSVSREKKERFSLILESASTNQTSMYLCASRLGESGYEQYFGPGTRLTVT.

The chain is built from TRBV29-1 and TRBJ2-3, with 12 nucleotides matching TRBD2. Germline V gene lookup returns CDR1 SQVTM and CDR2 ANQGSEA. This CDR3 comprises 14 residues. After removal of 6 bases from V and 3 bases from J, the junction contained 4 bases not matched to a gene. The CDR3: CSVELAGGTDTQYF. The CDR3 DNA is TGCAGCGTCGAACTAGCGGGAGGAACAGATACGCAGTATTTT.

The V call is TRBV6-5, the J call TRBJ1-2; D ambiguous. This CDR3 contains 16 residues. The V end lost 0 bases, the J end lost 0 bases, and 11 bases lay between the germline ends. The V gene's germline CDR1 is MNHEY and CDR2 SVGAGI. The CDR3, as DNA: TGTGCCAGCAGTTACTCGCAGGCCTATGCTAACTATGGCTACACCTTC. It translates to CASSYSQAYANYGYTF.

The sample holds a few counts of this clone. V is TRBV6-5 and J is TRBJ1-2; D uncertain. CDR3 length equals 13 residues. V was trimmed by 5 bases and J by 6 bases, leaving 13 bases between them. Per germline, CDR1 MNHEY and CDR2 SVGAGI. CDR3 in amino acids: CASSEVGPDGYTF. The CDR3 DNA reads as TGTGCCAGCAGTGAAGTCGGACCGGATGGCTACACCTTC.

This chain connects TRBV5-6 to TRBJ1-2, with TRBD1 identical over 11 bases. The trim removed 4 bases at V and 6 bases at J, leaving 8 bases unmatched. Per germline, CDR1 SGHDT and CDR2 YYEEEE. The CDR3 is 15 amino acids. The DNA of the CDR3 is TGTGCCAGCAGCCTCCGGACAGGGGGCGGGAATGGCTACACCTTC. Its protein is CASSLRTGGGNGYTF.